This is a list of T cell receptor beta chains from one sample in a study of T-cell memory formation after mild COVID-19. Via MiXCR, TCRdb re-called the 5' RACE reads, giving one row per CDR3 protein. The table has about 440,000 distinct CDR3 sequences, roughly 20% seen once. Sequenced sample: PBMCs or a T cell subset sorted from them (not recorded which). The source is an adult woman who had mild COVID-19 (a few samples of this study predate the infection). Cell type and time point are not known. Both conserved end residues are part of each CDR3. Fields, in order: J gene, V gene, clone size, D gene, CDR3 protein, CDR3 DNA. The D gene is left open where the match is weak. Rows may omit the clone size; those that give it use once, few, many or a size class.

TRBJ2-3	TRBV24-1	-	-	CATSDDTGSKADTQYF	TGTGCCACCAGTGATGATACAGGATCTAAGGCGGATACGCAGTATTTT
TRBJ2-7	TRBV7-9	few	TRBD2	CASSWTSGHSYEQYF	TGTGCCAGCAGTTGGACTAGCGGTCACTCCTACGAGCAGTACTTC
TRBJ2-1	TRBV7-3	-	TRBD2	CASSQTSGIWGEQFF	TGTGCCAGCAGCCAAACTAGCGGGATTTGGGGTGAGCAGTTCTTC
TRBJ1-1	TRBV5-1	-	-	CASSLDEMNTEAFF	TGCGCCAGCAGCTTAGACGAAATGAACACTGAAGCTTTCTTT
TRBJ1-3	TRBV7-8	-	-	CASSLGGGTSGNTIYF	TGTGCCAGCAGCTTAGGTGGGGGGACAAGTGGAAACACCATATATTTT
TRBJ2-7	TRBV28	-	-	CASSLWRTYEQYF	TGTGCCAGCAGTCTTTGGCGGACCTACGAGCAGTACTTC
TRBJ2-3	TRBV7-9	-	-	CASSLELPGTDTQYF	TGTGCCAGCAGCTTAGAACTACCCGGTACGGATACGCAGTATTTT
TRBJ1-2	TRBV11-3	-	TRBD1	CASSFTGGDEGYTF	TGTGCCAGCAGCTTCACAGGGGGCGATGAAGGCTACACCTTC
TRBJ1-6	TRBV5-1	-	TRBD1	CASRQGRTGVTNNSPLHF	TGCGCCAGCAGACAAGGGAGGACAGGGGTTACCAATAATTCACCCCTCCACTTT
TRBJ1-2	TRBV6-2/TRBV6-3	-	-	CASNGGSNYGYTF	TGTGCCAGCAATGGGGGTTCTAACTATGGCTACACCTTC
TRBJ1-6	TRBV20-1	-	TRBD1	CSATRTGTYNSPLHF	TGCAGTGCTACCCGGACAGGGACTTATAATTCACCCCTCCACTTT
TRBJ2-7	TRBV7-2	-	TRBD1	CASSSATGAYEQYF	TGTGCCAGCAGCTCGGCAACAGGGGCCTACGAGCAGTACTTC
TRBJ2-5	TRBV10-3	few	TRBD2	CAISESTGAGDGETQYF	TGTGCCATCAGTGAGTCGACGGGAGCGGGGGACGGGGAGACCCAGTACTTC
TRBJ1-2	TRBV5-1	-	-	CASSLAGGAPIAYTF	TGCGCCAGCAGCTTGGCTGGGGGCGCGCCCATCGCCTACACCTTC
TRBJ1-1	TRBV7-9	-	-	CASSSRRDTEAFF	TGTGCCAGCAGCTCCCGTCGGGACACTGAAGCTTTCTTT
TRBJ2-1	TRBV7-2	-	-	CASSLAGIVPPYNEQFF	TGTGCCAGCAGCTTAGCGGGGATAGTCCCGCCCTACAATGAGCAGTTCTTC
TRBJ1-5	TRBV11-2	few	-	CASSLQPQHF	TGTGCCAGCAGCCTTCAGCCCCAGCATTTT
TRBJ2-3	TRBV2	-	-	CASKGLEPTDTQYF	TGTGCCAGCAAGGGGCTAGAGCCCACAGATACGCAGTATTTT
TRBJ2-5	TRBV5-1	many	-	CASSLGPRDVETQYF	TGCGCCAGCAGCTTGGGTCCCAGGGATGTCGAGACCCAGTACTTC
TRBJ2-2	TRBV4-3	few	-	CASTFGKRRTGELFF	TGCGCCAGCACCTTCGGTAAAAGGAGAACCGGGGAGCTGTTTTTT
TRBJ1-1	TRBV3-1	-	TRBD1	CASQGQPRNTEAFF	TGTGCCAGCCAGGGACAGCCCCGAAACACTGAAGCTTTCTTT
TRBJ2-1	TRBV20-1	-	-	CSERSSYNEQFF	TGCAGTGAGAGGAGCTCCTACAATGAGCAGTTCTTC
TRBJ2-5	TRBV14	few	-	CASSQDFRARGEETQYF	TGTGCCAGCAGCCAAGATTTTCGCGCCAGGGGAGAAGAGACCCAGTACTTC
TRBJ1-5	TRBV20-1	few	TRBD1	CSARRQGRTQHF	TGCAGTGCTAGAAGACAGGGAAGGACCCAGCATTTT
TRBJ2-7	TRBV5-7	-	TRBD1	CASNAGTGSLREQYF	TGTGCCAGCAATGCCGGGACAGGGTCTTTACGGGAGCAGTACTTC
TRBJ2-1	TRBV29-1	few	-	CSVEDSSGEYEQFF	TGCAGCGTTGAAGACTCCTCTGGGGAGTATGAGCAGTTCTTC
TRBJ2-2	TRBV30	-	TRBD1	CAWSVPGQGAGELFF	TGTGCCTGGAGTGTACCGGGACAGGGAGCCGGGGAGCTGTTTTTT
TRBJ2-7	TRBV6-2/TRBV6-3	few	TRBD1	CASSYSTGNIGEQYF	TGTGCCAGCAGTTACTCGACAGGGAACATTGGCGAGCAGTACTTC
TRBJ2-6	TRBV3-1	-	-	CASSQNSGANVLTF	TGTGCCAGCAGCCAAAACTCTGGGGCCAACGTCCTGACTTTC
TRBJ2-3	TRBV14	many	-	CASSQGDFGTDTQYF	TGTGCCAGCAGCCAAGGGGACTTCGGCACAGATACGCAGTATTTT
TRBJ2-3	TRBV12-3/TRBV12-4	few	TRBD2	CASSSGGHRTDTQYF	TGTGCCAGCTCCTCGGGGGGGCATCGCACAGATACGCAGTATTTT
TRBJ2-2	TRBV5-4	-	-	CASSSTSNPGELFF	TGTGCCAGCAGCTCTACTAGTAATCCCGGGGAGCTGTTTTTT
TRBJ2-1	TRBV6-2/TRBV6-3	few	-	CASFSDSRPDEAYNEQFF	TGTGCCAGCTTCTCGGACAGCAGACCCGACGAGGCCTACAATGAGCAGTTCTTC
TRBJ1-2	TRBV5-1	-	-	CASSLDPGAGLYTF	TGCGCCAGCAGCTTGGATCCAGGGGCTGGGCTCTACACCTTC
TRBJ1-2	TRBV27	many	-	CASSWKGGLTYGYTF	TGTGCCAGCTCATGGAAAGGGGGGCTGACTTATGGCTACACCTTC
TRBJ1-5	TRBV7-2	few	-	CASSLDSVSIYSNQPQHF	TGTGCCAGCAGCTTGGACAGCGTTTCTATCTATAGCAATCAGCCCCAGCATTTT
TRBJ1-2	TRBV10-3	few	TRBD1	CAISVQGDYGYTF	TGTGCCATCAGTGTCCAGGGGGACTATGGCTACACCTTC
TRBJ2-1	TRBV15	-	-	CATSEGTSSSYNEQFF	TGTGCCACCAGCGAGGGCACTAGTAGCTCCTACAATGAGCAGTTCTTC
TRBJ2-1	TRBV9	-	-	CASSVQDYNEQFF	TGTGCCAGCAGCGTACAAGATTACAATGAGCAGTTCTTC
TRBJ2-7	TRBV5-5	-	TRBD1	CASSLMARDRSYEQYF	TGTGCCAGCAGCTTGATGGCTCGGGACAGGTCCTACGAGCAGTACTTC
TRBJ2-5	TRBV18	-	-	CASSRGPSQETQYF	TGTGCCAGCTCACGCGGGCCCTCTCAAGAGACCCAGTACTTC
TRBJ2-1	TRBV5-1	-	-	CASSLRPRQLPEGNEQFF	TGCGCCAGCAGCTTGAGGCCTAGACAACTCCCCGAGGGGAATGAGCAGTTCTTC
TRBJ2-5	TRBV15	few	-	CATSTYTGSETQYF	TGTGCCACCAGCACATATACAGGGTCGGAGACCCAGTACTTC
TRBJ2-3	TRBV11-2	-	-	CASSSKKDPGTDTQYF	TGTGCCAGCAGCTCCAAAAAGGATCCTGGCACAGATACGCAGTATTTT
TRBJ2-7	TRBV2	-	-	CASSDRGRTYEQYF	TGTGCCAGCAGTGACAGGGGTAGGACGTACGAGCAGTACTTC
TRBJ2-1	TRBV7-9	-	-	CAGSYNEQFF	TGTGCAGGATCCTACAATGAGCAGTTCTTC
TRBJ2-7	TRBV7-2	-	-	CASSRLYEQYF	TGTGCCAGCAGCCGCCTTTACGAGCAGTACTTC
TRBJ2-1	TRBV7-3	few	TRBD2	CASRGGEGSYNEQFF	TGTGCCAGCAGGGGAGGGGAGGGGTCCTACAATGAGCAGTTCTTC
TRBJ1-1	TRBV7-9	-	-	CASRANPMNTEAFF	TGTGCCAGCAGAGCTAATCCCATGAACACTGAAGCTTTCTTT
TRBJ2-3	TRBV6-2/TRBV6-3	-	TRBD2	CASSRISGSITDTQYF	TGTGCCAGCAGTCGAATTAGCGGGAGTATAACAGATACGCAGTATTTT
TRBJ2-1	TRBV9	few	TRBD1	CASSETGDWDEQFF	TGTGCCAGCAGCGAGACAGGGGATTGGGATGAGCAGTTCTTC
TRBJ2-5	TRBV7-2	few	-	CASKPYSQETQYF	TGTGCCAGCAAACCCTATTCTCAAGAGACCCAGTACTTC
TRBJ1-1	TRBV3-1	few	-	CASSQTDSEAFF	TGTGCCAGCAGCCAAACGGACTCTGAAGCTTTCTTT
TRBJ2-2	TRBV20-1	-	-	CSARDLQQAERLNTGELFF	TGCAGTGCTAGAGATCTCCAACAGGCCGAACGTTTGAACACCGGGGAGCTGTTTTTT
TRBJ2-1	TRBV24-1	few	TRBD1	CATSDSYRDRDYNEQFF	TGTGCCACCAGTGATTCTTACCGGGACAGGGACTACAATGAGCAGTTCTTC
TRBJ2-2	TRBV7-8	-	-	CASSSYFDRNTGELFF	TGTGCCAGCAGCTCTTACTTCGACAGGAACACCGGGGAGCTGTTTTTT
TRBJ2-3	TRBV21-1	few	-	CASGILSAGVPDTQYF	TGTGCCAGCGGCATTTTATCGGCGGGAGTACCAGATACGCAGTATTTT
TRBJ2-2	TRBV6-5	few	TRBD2	CASSPGLAGEMNTGELFF	TGTGCCAGCAGTCCGGGACTAGCGGGGGAGATGAACACCGGGGAGCTGTTTTTT
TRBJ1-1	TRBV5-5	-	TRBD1	CASSSGQAYTEAFF	TGTGCCAGCAGCTCGGGACAGGCGTACACTGAAGCTTTCTTT
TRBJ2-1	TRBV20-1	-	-	CSARPGPKNEQFF	TGCAGTGCTAGACCCGGGCCGAAGAATGAGCAGTTCTTC